The clone carrying this T cell receptor beta chain was detected only a few times. Its antigen is not identified. The sample belongs to a study of regulatory T cells in long-lasting Graves disease. Study-level background: Persistent Graves' disease denoted over 5 years of antithyroid drugs plus positive TSH receptor antibodies. Study-level results: Favoring TRBV28, TRBJ1-2 and TRBJ2-5 was a feature seen in persistent disease. Small sample size may have lowered accuracy.

Indicated time point: persistent/refractory GD, antithyroid drugs over 5 years with positive TRAb. Isolated PBMC RNA provided the starting material for the TCR library. V trimming: 3 bases; J trimming: 6 bases; junction bases outside the gene matches: 5. The CDR3 is 14 residues long. Looked up from germline, CDR1 is MNHGY and CDR2 is SVAAGI. Both iRepertoire HTBI primers and Arm-PCR of CDR3 regions were used to build the TCR beta libraries. MiXCR, run by TCRdb on the multiplex PCR reads, gives a single entry per CDR3 protein. The sample contains 650,000 to 700,000 distinct CDR3 sequences, about 30% of which appear only once.

The chain employs TRBV6-9 and TRBJ2-4; the match to TRBD2 covers 7 bases. The sequencing here drew on peripheral blood mononuclear cells (PBMCs), taken when the disease was refractory, from a patient treated with antithyroid drugs. This receptor was taken from a female donor with Graves disease. CDR3 nucleotide sequence: TGTGCCAGCAGTTACGGGTTAGCGGGAAACATTCAGTACTTC. Translated, it gives CASSYGLAGNIQYF.